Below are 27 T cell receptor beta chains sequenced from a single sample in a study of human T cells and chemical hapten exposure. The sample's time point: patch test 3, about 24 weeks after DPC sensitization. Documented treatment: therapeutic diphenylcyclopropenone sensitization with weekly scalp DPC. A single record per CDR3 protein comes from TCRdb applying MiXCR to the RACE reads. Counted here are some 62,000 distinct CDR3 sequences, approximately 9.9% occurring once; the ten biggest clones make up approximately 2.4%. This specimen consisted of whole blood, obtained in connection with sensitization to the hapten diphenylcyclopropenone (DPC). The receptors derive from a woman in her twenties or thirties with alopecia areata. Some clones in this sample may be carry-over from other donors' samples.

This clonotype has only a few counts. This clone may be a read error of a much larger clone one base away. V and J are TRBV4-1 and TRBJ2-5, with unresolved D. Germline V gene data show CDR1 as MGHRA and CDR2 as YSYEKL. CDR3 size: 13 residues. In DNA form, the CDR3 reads TGCACCAGCAGCCAACGTGGACAAGAGACCCAGTACTTC. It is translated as CTSSQRGQETQYF.

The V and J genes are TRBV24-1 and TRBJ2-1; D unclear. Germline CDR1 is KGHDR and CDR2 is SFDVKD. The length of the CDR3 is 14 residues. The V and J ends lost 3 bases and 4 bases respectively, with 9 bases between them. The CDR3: CATSDLDAYNEQFF. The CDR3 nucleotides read TGTGCCACCAGTGATCTGGACGCGTACAATGAGCAGTTCTTC.

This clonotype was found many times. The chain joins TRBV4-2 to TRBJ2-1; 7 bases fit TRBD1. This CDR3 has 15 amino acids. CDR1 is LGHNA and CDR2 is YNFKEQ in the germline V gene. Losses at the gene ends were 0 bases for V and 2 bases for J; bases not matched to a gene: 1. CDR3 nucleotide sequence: TGTGCCAGCAGCCAAGAACAGGGGACCTACAATGAGCAGTTCTTC. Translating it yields CASSQEQGTYNEQFF.

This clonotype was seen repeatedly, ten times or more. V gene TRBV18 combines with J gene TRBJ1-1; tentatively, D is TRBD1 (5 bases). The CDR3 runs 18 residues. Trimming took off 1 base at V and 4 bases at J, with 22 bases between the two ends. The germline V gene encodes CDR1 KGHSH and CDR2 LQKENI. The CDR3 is CASSPRAGTGDLGTEAFF. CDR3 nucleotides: TGTGCCAGCTCACCACGCGCAGGGACGGGAGATTTGGGCACTGAAGCTTTCTTT. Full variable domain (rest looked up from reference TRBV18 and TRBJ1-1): NAGVMQNPRHLVRRRGQEARLRCSPMKGHSHVYWYRQLPEEGLKFMVYLQKENIIDESGMPKERFSAEFPKEGPSILRIQQVVRGDSAAYFCASSPRAGTGDLGTEAFFGQGTRLTVV.

The CDR3 DNA is TGTGCCAGCAGCCAACTAGCGGGGACCACAGATACGCAGTATTTT. Residues: CASSQLAGTTDTQYF. The chain recombines TRBV3-1 with TRBJ2-3, with 9 bases that match TRBD2. The germline gives CDR1 LGHDT, CDR2 YNNKEL (reference sequence). This CDR3 spans 15 amino acids. V was clipped by 2 bases and J by 2 bases; unmatched bases: 2.

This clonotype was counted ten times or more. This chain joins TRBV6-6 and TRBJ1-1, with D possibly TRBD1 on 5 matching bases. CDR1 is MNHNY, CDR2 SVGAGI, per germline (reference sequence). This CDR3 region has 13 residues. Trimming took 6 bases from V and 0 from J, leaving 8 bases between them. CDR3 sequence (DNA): TGTGCCAGCAGGCCCAGGGTGAACACTGAAGCTTTCTTT. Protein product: CASRPRVNTEAFF.

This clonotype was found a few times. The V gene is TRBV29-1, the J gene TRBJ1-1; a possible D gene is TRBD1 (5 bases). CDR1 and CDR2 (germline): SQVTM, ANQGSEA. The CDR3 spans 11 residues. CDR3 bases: TGCAGGGCGACAGAGAACACTGAAGCTTTCTTT. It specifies CRATENTEAFF.

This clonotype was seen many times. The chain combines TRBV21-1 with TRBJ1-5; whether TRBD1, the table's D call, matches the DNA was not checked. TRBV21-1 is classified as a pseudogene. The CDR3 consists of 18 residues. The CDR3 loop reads CASSKRSLTEKPNQPQHF. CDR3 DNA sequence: TGTGCCAGCAGCAAAAGAAGTCTGACAGAAAAACCAAATCAGCCCCAGCATTTT.

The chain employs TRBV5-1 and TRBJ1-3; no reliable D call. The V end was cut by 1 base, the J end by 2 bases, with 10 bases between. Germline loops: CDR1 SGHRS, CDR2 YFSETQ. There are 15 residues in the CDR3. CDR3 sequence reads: CASSLNSAAGNTIYF. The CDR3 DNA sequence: TGCGCCAGCAGCTTGAATTCAGCAGCTGGAAACACCATATATTTT.

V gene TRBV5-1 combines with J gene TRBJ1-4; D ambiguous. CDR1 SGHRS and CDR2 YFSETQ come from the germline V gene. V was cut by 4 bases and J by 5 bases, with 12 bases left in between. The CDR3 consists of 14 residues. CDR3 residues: CASSLRTVNEKLFF. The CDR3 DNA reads TGCGCCAGCAGCCTGAGGACGGTCAATGAAAAACTGTTTTTT.

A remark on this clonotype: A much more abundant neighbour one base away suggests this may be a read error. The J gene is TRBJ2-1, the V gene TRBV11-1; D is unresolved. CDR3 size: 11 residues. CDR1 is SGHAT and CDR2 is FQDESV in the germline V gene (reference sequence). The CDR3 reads CTSSFGNEQFF. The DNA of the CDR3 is TGTACCAGCTCCTTTGGAAATGAGCAGTTCTTC.

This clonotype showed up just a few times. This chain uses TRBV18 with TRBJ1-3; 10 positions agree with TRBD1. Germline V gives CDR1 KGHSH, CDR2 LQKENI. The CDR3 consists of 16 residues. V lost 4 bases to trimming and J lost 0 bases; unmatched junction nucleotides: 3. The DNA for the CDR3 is TGTGCCAGCTCACGCGGACAGGGGGACTCTGGAAACACCATATATTTT. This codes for CASSRGQGDSGNTIYF.

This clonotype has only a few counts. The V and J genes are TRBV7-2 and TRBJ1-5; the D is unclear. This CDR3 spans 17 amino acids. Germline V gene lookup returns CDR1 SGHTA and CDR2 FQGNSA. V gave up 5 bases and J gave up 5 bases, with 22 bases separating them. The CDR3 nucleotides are TGTGCCAGCAGCCCCTTTGAGTCGGCCGGCCGCGATCAGCCCCAGCATTTT. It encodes CASSPFESAGRDQPQHF. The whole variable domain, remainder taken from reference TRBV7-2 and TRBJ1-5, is GAGVSQSPSNKVTEKGKDVELRCDPISGHTALYWYRQSLGQGLEFLIYFQGNSAPDKSGLPSDRFSAERTGGSVSTLTIQRTQQEDSAVYLCASSPFESAGRDQPQHFGDGTRLSIL.

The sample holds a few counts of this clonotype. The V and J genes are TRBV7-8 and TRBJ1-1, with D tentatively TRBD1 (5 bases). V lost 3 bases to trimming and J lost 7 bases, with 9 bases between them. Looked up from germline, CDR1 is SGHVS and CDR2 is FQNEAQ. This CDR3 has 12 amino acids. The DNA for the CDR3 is TGTGCCAGCAGCTTCAGACAGAGTGAAGCTTTCTTT. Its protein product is CASSFRQSEAFF.

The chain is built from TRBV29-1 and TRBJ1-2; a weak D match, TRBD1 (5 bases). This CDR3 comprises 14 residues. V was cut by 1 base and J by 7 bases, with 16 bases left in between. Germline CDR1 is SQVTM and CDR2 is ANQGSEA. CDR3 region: CSVEAPETRVGYTF. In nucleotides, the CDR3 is TGCAGCGTTGAAGCGCCAGAAACCAGGGTTGGCTACACCTTC.

The CDR3 protein is CASSYRQGGELFF. For the CDR3, the DNA is TGTGCCAGTTCCTATCGTCAGGGCGGGGAGCTGTTTTTT. The J gene is TRBJ2-2, the V gene TRBV2; tentatively, D is TRBD1 (5 bases). V shed 9 bases and J shed 7 bases, with 15 bases lying between them. Per the germline V gene, CDR1 is SNHLY and CDR2 is FYNNEI. This CDR3 has 13 amino acids.

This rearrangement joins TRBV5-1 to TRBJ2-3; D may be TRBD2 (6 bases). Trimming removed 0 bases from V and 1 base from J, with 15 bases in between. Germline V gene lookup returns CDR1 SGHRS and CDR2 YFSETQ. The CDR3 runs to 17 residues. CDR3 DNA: TGCGCCAGCAGCTTGGGGATCCTAGCGTCGGGCACAGATACGCAGTATTTT. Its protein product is CASSLGILASGTDTQYF.

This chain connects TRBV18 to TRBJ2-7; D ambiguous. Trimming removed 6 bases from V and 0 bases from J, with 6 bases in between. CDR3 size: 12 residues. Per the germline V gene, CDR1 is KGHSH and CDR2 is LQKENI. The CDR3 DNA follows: TGTGCCAGCTCCTCTATCTCCTACGAGCAGTACTTC. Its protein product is CASSSISYEQYF.

CDR3 nucleotide sequence: TGCAGTGCTAGAGATAGAATTGTGAACACTGAAGCTTTCTTT. The encoded protein is CSARDRIVNTEAFF. V and J are TRBV20-1 and TRBJ1-1, with unresolved D. Germline V gene data show CDR1 as DFQATT and CDR2 as SNEGSKA (reference sequence). This CDR3 has 14 amino acids. Trimming stripped 0 bases from V and 0 bases from J, with 8 bases between.

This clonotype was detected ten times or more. The CDR3 region is CASSRTGAGLNTEAFF. In DNA form, the CDR3 reads TGTGCCAGCTCCCGGACAGGGGCTGGGTTGAACACTGAAGCTTTCTTT. The chain recombines TRBV18 with TRBJ1-1, with 9 bases that match TRBD1. Per the germline V gene, CDR1 is KGHSH and CDR2 is LQKENI. This CDR3 has 16 amino acids. The J segment lost 0 bases and the V segment lost 6 bases, leaving 8 bases of the junction unmatched.

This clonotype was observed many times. This CDR3 reads CASSSTVSSGNTIYF. The CDR3 DNA reads TGTGCCAGCAGCTCGACAGTGAGCTCTGGAAACACCATATATTTT. The V gene is TRBV7-8, the J gene TRBJ1-3; perhaps TRBD1 as D (5 bases). Trimming shortened V by 4 bases and J by 0 bases, and 10 bases separated the two germline ends. Germline V gives CDR1 SGHVS, CDR2 FQNEAQ. The CDR3 consists of 15 residues.

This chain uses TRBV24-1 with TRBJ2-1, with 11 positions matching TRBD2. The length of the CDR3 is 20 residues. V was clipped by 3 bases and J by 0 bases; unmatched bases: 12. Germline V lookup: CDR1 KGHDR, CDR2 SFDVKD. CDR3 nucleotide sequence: TGTGCCACCAGTGATACCCTAGCGGGAGGTTCGGGACGCTCCTACAATGAGCAGTTCTTC. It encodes CATSDTLAGGSGRSYNEQFF.

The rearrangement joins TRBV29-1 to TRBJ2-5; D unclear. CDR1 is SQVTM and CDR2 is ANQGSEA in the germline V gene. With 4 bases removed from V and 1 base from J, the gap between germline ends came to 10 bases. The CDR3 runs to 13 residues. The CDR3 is CSVGLQTQETQYF. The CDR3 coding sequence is TGCAGCGTTGGTCTGCAGACCCAAGAGACCCAGTACTTC.

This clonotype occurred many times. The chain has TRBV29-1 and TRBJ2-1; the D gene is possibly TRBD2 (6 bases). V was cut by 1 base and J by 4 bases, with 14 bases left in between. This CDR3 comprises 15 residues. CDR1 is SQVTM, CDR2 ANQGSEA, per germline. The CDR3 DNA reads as TGCAGCGTTGAAGGCCTTGGCCGGGGGTACAATGAGCAGTTCTTC. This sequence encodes CSVEGLGRGYNEQFF.

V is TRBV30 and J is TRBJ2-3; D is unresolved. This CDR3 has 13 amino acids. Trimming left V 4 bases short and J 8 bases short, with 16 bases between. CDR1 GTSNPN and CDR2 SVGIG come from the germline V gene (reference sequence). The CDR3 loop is CAWNERSRSTQYF. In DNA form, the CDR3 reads TGTGCCTGGAATGAGCGTAGCAGGTCTACGCAGTATTTT.

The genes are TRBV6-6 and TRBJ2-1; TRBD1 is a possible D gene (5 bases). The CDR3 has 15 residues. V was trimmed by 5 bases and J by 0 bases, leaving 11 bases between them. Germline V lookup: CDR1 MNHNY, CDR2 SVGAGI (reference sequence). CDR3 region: CASSDSGASYNEQFF. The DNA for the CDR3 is TGTGCCAGCAGTGACAGTGGGGCCTCCTACAATGAGCAGTTCTTC.

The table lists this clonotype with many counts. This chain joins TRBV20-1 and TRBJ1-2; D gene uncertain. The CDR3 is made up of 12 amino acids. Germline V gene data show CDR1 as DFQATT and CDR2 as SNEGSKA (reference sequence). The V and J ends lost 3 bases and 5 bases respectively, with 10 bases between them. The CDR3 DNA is TGCAGTGCTAGGTCGGCGGATTATGGCTACACCTTC. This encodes CSARSADYGYTF.